This passage covers 16 T cell receptor beta chains from one sample sequenced in a study of blood T cells in healthy people across ages. It was with a sample-barcoded 5' primer and a J-beta primer mix that a second PCR of roughly 7 to 12 cycles was run. Each CDR3 protein gets one entry after TCRdb re-called the 5' RACE reads with MiXCR. Seen here are around 500,000 distinct CDR3 sequences, about 28% observed once, and the top ten hold approximately 3.7%. The same data also contributed to another study, on T cells of mothers and their children.

Sample: blood. These receptors were collected from a boy between 2 and 10 years old in good health.

This clonotype was found once. The chain carries TRBV20-1 and TRBJ2-7; no reliable D call. This CDR3 is built from 13 residues. Germline V gene data show CDR1 as DFQATT and CDR2 as SNEGSKA (reference sequence). V was shortened by 3 bases and J by 2 bases, with 11 bases between the two germline ends. The CDR3 here is CSASLGKTYEQYF. Written as DNA, the CDR3 is TGCAGTGCTAGCCTAGGGAAGACCTACGAGCAGTACTTC.

This clonotype showed up just a few times. The chain has TRBV5-6 and TRBJ1-2; TRBD1 aligns across 9 bases. Unmatched junction bases numbered 5, after V lost 4 bases and J lost 7 bases. The CDR3 is 13 residues long. Germline loops: CDR1 SGHDT, CDR2 YYEEEE. The CDR3 DNA follows: TGTGCCAGCAGCCGGGGACAGGGTGCTGGCTACACCTTC. Protein product: CASSRGQGAGYTF.

This clonotype was seen only a few times. A read error may produce the germline difference seen at one junction end. The genes are TRBV7-6 and TRBJ2-5; possible D gene TRBD1, 6 bases. Germline assignment: CDR1 SGHVS and CDR2 FNYEAQ. CDR3 length: 15 residues. CDR3 protein: CASSTTGYGQEAQYF. CDR3 sequence (DNA): TGTGCCAGCAGCACCACAGGGTACGGCCAAGAGGCCCAGTACTTC. Based on the CDR3 plus reference TRBV7-6 and TRBJ2-5, the full variable domain is GAGVSQSPRYKVTKRGQDVALRCDPISGHVSLYWYRQALGQGPEFLTYFNYEAQQDKSGLPNDRFSAERPEGSISTLTIQRTEQRDSAMYRCASSTTGYGQEAQYFGPGTRLLVL.

This clonotype was seen a handful of times. This chain uses TRBV15 with TRBJ2-3; tentatively, D is TRBD2 (6 bases). The CDR3 spans 16 residues. Germline CDR1 is LNHNV and CDR2 is YYDKDF (reference sequence). Trimming cost V 0 bases and J 0 bases, with 10 bases left between them. The CDR3, as DNA: TGTGCCACCAGCAGAGATATGCGGGGTAGCACAGATACGCAGTATTTT. As protein: CATSRDMRGSTDTQYF.

In this sample, this clonotype turned up a few times. The J gene is TRBJ2-1, the V gene TRBV24-1; the match to TRBD2 covers 7 bases. With V trimmed by 3 bases and J by 10 bases, 5 bases remained unmatched. The CDR3 contains 13 residues. Germline V gene sequence: CDR1 KGHDR, CDR2 SFDVKD. As DNA, the CDR3 is TGTGCCACCAGTGATCCGGGGGGTGACGAGCAGTTCTTC. Its translation is CATSDPGGDEQFF.

The CDR3 sequence is CASRTGTSGIYGEQFF. CDR3 nucleotides: TGTGCCAGCAGAACCGGAACCAGCGGGATTTATGGTGAGCAGTTCTTC. The V call is TRBV27, the J call TRBJ2-1; 7 bases fit TRBD2. CDR1 MNHEY and CDR2 SMNVEV come from the germline V gene (reference sequence). The junction had 17 bases not matched to a gene; V was cut back by 6 bases and J by 9 bases. The CDR3 contains 16 residues.

The chain employs TRBV15 and TRBJ2-1; D gene ambiguous. CDR1 LNHNV and CDR2 YYDKDF come from the germline V gene (reference sequence). The ends were cut back, 0 bases at V and 8 bases at J, with 5 bases in the middle. The CDR3 sequence is 12 residues long. CDR3 sequence reads: CATSREGYEQFF. The CDR3 DNA sequence: TGTGCCACCAGCAGAGAAGGGTATGAGCAGTTCTTC.

This clonotype was recorded a few times. The chain is built from TRBV15 and TRBJ2-2, with TRBD2 matching over 10 bases. The germline CDR1 and CDR2 sequences are LNHNV and YYDKDF (reference sequence). The CDR3 length is 15 residues. V was clipped by 7 bases and J by 3 bases; unmatched bases: 5. The chain's CDR3 is CATKSGRADTGELFF. For the CDR3, the DNA is TGTGCCACCAAGAGCGGGAGGGCCGACACCGGGGAGCTGTTTTTT.

The chain couples TRBV2 to TRBJ2-3; 11 positions agree with TRBD2. This CDR3 has 13 residues. Germline lookup yields CDR1 SNHLY and CDR2 FYNNEI. Germline trimming cut 8 bases from V and 5 bases from J; bases unmatched to any gene: 3. CDR3 nucleotide sequence: TGTGCCAGCCATAGCGGGGGGGAAGATACGCAGTATTTT. Translation gives CASHSGGEDTQYF.

This clonotype was observed many times. The chain combines TRBV24-1 with TRBJ2-5, with TRBD1 matching 9 bases. V was clipped by 3 bases and J by 4 bases; unmatched bases: 8. The CDR3 extends over 16 amino acids. Germline V gives CDR1 KGHDR, CDR2 SFDVKD. This CDR3 is CATSDPQGAERETQYF. The CDR3 nucleotides are TGTGCCACCAGTGATCCACAGGGGGCTGAGCGAGAGACCCAGTACTTC.

V usage is TRBV30 and J usage is TRBJ1-2; tentative D call: TRBD1 (5 bases). Trimming removed 0 bases from V and 5 bases from J, with 13 bases in between. Germline V gene sequence: CDR1 GTSNPN, CDR2 SVGIG (reference sequence). The CDR3 spans 14 residues. CDR3 nucleotides: TGTGCCTGGAGTGTGGATCAGGGCGGGTATGGCTACACCTTC. It codes for CAWSVDQGGYGYTF.

This clonotype was found many times. The V call is TRBV5-5, the J call TRBJ2-2; the D is unclear. CDR1 is SGHKS and CDR2 is YYEKEE in the germline V gene (reference sequence). V lost 0 bases, J lost 3 bases, and 12 bases lay in between. The CDR3 is 16 amino acids. CDR3 loop: CASSLGAGPYTGELFF. CDR3 bases: TGTGCCAGCAGCTTGGGCGCTGGGCCGTACACCGGGGAGCTGTTTTTT.

The sample holds a few counts of this clonotype. The chain recombines TRBV4-2 with TRBJ2-5; 11 bases agree with TRBD2. The assigned J gene may be wrong: the sequence end matches TRBJ2-7 better. The CDR3 is made up of 19 amino acids. Germline CDR1 LGHNA, CDR2 YNFKEQ. CDR3 sequence (DNA): TGTGCCAGCAGCCAAGATTATTCGACTAGCGGGATAAGGGACTACGAGCAGTACTTC. This sequence encodes CASSQDYSTSGIRDYEQYF.

This clonotype was observed many times. The chain joins TRBV7-2 to TRBJ2-1; unclear D gene. Germline lookup yields CDR1 SGHTA and CDR2 FQGNSA. Trimming shortened V by 1 base and J by 1 base, and 5 bases separated the two germline ends. This CDR3 is built from 14 residues. This CDR3 is CASSLGSSYNEQFF. Written as DNA, the CDR3 is TGTGCCAGCAGCTTAGGATCTTCCTACAATGAGCAGTTCTTC.

The table lists this clonotype with a few counts. The chain couples TRBV6-2 or TRBV6-3 to TRBJ2-1; 8 bases fit TRBD2. V trimming: 6 bases; J trimming: 4 bases; junction bases outside the gene matches: 2. The CDR3 is 13 amino acids. Germline assignment: CDR1 MNHEY and CDR2 SVGEGT. The DNA for the CDR3 is TGTGCCAGCAGCGGCGGGAGGTACAATGAGCAGTTCTTC. It translates to CASSGGRYNEQFF.

This clonotype was counted a single time. The genes are TRBV20-1 and TRBJ2-5; TRBD1 agrees at 9 bases. The germline CDR1 and CDR2 sequences are DFQATT and SNEGSKA (reference sequence). This CDR3 contains 16 residues. The trim removed 1 base at V and 2 bases at J, leaving 8 bases unmatched. The CDR3 protein is CSARVEGQGLQETQYF. The CDR3 DNA reads as TGCAGTGCTAGAGTGGAGGGACAGGGTTTGCAAGAGACCCAGTACTTC.